This note documents a single TCR beta chain sequence. The antigen is not known. The entry originates in a study of cytomegalovirus exposure and HLA in healthy donors. The PCR employed 60 Vbeta primers together with 13 Jbeta primers. TCRdb keeps only in-frame clones here, not all; method: immunoSEQ multiplex PCR. Of 150,000 to 180,000 clones in the sample, over 70% are singletons; the top ten hold around 13%. General study points: Reports showed the classifier diagnosing cytomegalovirus status with high specificity and sensitivity. Earlier analysis looked at TCR beta V segments, and most were productive about 90% or about 30% of the time. In a later analysis, DRB1 alleles had the most associated TCRs; HLA-C alleles the fewest.

Germline lookup yields CDR1 SGHNT and CDR2 YYREEE (reference sequence). Germline trimming cut 4 bases from V and 10 bases from J; bases unmatched to any gene: 13. CDR3 length: 16 residues. The chain couples TRBV5-4 to TRBJ2-5, with TRBD2 matching 13 bases. Sequencing was done on a sample of PBMCs. The TCR sequence derives from a man aged 25-40 years in good health and CMV-seropositive. CDR3 sequence: CASSIGTSGTLGGQYF. CDR3 bases: TGTGCCAGCAGCATAGGGACTAGCGGGACCTTAGGGGGCCAGTACTTC.